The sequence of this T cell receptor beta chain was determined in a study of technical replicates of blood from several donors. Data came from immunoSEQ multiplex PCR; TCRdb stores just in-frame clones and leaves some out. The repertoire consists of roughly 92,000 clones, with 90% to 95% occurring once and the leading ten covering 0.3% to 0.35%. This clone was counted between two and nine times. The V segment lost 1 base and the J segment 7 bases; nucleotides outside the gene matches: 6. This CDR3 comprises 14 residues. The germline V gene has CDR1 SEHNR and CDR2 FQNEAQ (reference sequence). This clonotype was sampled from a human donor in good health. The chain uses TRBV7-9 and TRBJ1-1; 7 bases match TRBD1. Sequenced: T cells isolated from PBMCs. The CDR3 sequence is CASSLGKGQSEAFF. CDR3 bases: TGTGCCAGCAGCTTAGGGAAGGGACAGAGTGAAGCTTTCTTT. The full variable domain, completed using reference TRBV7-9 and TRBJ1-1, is DTGVSQNPRHKITKRGQNVTFRCDPISEHNRLYWYRQTLGQGPEFLTYFQNEAQLEKSRLLSDRFSAERPKGSFSTLEIQRTEQGDSAMYLCASSLGKGQSEAFFGQGTRLTVV.